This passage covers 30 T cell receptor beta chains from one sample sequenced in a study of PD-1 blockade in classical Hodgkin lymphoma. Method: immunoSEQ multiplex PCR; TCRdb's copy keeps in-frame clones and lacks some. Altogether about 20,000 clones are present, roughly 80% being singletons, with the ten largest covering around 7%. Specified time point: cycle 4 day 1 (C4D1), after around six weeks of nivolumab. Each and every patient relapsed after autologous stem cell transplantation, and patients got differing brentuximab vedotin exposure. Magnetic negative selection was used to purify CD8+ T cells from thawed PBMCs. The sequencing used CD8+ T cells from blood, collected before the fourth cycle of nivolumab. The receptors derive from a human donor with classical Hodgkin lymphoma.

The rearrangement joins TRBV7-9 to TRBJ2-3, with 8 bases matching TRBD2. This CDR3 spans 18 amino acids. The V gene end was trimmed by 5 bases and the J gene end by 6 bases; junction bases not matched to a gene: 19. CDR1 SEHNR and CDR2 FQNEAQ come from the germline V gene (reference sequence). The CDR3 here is CASSTREGSGDNPDTQYF. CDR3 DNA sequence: TGTGCCAGCAGCACTAGAGAGGGTAGCGGGGACAATCCTGATACGCAGTATTTT.

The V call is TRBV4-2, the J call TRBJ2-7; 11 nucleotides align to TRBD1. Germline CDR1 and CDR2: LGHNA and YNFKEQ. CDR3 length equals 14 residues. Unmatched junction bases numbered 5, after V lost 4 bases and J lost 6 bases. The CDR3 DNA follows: TGTGCCAGCAGCCGATGGGACAGGGGGAGCGAGCAGTACTTC. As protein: CASSRWDRGSEQYF.

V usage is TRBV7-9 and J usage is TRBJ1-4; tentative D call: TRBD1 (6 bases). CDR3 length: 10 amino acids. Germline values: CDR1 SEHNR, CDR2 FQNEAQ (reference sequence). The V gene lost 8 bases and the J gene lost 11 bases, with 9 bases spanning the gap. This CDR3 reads CASLGAKLFF. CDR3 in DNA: TGTGCCAGCTTGGGGGCCAAACTGTTTTTT.

This CDR3 reads CASRAWDASSTEAFF. The CDR3 bases are TGTGCCAGCAGGGCCTGGGACGCTTCTTCCACTGAAGCTTTCTTT. This sequence joins TRBV2 and TRBJ1-1, with D possibly matching TRBD1 (5 bases). Germline values: CDR1 SNHLY, CDR2 FYNNEI. With 6 bases removed from V and 4 bases from J, the gap between germline ends came to 18 bases. The CDR3 contains 15 residues.

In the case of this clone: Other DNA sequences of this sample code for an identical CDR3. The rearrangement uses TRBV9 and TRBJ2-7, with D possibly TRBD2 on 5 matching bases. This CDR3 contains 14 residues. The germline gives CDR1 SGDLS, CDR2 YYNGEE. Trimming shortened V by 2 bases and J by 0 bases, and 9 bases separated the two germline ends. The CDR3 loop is CASSVGGSSYEQYF. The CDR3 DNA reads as TGTGCCAGCAGCGTTGGTGGGAGCTCCTACGAGCAGTACTTC.

The CDR3 bases are TGTGCCAGCAGTGAGGCAGGGCAAGGCAAAAACATTCAGTACTTC. Encoded protein: CASSEAGQGKNIQYF. The chain combines TRBV2 with TRBJ2-4; D might be TRBD1 (5 bases). This CDR3 region has 15 residues. CDR1 is SNHLY, CDR2 FYNNEI, per germline. V was cut by 3 bases and J by 3 bases, with 12 bases left in between.

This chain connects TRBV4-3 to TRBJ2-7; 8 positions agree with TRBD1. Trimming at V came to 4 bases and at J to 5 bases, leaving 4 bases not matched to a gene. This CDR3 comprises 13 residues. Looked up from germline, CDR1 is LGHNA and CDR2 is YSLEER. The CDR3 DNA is TGCGCCAGCAGCCGCGGGACAGGAGACGAGCAGTACTTC. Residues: CASSRGTGDEQYF.

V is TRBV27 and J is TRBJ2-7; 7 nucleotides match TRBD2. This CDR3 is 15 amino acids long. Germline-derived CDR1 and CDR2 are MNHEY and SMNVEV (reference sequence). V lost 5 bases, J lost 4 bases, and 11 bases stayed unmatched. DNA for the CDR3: TGTGCCAGCAGTCTAGTTGGACTAGTAGGATACGAGCAGTACTTC. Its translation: CASSLVGLVGYEQYF.

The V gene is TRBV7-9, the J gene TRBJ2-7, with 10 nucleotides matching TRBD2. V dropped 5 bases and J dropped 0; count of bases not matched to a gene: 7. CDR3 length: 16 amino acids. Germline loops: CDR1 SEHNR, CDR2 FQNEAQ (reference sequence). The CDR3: CASSQALAGASYEQYF. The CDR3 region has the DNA TGTGCCAGCAGCCAAGCCCTAGCGGGGGCCTCCTACGAGCAGTACTTC.

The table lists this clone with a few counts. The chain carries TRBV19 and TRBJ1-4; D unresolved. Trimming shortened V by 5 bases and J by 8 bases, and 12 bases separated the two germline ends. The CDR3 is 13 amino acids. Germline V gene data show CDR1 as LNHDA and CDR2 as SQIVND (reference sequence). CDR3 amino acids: CASSDVQREKLFF. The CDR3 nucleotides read TGTGCCAGTAGTGATGTCCAACGCGAAAAACTGTTTTTT.

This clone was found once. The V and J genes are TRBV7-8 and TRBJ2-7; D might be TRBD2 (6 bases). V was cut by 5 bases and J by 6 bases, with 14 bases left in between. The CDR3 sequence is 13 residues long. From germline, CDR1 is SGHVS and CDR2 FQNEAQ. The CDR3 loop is CASSAGMGGEQYF. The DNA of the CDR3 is TGTGCCAGCAGCGCAGGGATGGGGGGCGAGCAGTACTTC.

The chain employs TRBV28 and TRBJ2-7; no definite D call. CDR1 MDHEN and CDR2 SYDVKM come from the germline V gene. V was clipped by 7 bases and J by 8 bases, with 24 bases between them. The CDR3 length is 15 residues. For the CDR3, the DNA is TGTGCCAGCATTTCTTTACGGCCAGATTCTACGAAGCAGTACTTC. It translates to CASISLRPDSTKQYF.

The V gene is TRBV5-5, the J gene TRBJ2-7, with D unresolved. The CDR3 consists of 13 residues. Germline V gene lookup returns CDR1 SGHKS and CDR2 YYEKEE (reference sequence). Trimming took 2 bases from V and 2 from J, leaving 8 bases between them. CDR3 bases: TGTGCCAGCAGCTTCGTTTCAGCCTACGAGCAGTACTTC. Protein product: CASSFVSAYEQYF.

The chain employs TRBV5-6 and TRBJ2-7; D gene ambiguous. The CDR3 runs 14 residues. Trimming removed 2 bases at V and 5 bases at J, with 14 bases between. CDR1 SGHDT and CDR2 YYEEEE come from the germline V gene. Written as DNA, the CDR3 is TGTGCCAGCAGCTTTCCCCTCAGGTCCCACGAGCAGTACTTC. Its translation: CASSFPLRSHEQYF.

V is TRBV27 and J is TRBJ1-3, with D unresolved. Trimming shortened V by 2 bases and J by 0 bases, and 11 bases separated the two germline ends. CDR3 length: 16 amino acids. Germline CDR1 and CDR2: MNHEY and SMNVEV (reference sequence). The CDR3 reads CASSLTRASSGNTIYF. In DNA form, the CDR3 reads TGTGCCAGCAGTTTAACAAGGGCTTCCTCTGGAAACACCATATATTTT.

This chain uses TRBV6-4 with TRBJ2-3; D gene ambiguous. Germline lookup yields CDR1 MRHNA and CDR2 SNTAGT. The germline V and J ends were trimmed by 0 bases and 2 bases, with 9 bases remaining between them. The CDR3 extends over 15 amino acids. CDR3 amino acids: CASSDSSFSTDTQYF. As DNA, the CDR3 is TGTGCCAGCAGTGACTCGAGTTTTTCCACAGATACGCAGTATTTT.

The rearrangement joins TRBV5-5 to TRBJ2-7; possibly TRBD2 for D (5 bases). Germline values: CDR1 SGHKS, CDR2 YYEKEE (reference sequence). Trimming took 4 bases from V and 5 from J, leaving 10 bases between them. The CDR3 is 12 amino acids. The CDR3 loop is CASSVGLHEQYF. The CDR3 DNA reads TGTGCCAGCAGCGTAGGACTCCACGAGCAGTACTTC.

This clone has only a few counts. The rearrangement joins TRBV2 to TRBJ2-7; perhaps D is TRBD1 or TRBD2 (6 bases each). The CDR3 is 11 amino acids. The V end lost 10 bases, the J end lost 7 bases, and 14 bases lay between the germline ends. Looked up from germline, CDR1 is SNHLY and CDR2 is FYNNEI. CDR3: CATLGAGEQYF. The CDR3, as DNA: TGTGCCACCCTGGGGGCGGGGGAGCAGTACTTC.

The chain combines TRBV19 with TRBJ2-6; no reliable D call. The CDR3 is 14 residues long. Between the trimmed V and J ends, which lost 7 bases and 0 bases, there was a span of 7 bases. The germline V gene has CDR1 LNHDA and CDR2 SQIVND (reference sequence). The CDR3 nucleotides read TGTGCCAGTATGCGTCCCTCTGGGGCCAACGTCCTGACTTTC. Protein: CASMRPSGANVLTF.

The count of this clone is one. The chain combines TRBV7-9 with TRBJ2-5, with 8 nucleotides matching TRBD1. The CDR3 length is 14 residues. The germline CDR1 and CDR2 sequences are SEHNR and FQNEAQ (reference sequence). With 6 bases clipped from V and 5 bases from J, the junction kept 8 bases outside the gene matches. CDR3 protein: CASSYGQGRETQYF. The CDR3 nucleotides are TGTGCCAGCAGTTACGGACAGGGCCGGGAGACCCAGTACTTC.

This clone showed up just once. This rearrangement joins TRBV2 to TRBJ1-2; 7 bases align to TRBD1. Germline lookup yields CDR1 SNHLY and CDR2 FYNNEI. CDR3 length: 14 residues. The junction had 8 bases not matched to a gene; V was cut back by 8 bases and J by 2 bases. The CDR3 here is CASESQGVNYGYTF. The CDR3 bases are TGTGCCAGCGAGAGTCAGGGGGTGAACTATGGCTACACCTTC.

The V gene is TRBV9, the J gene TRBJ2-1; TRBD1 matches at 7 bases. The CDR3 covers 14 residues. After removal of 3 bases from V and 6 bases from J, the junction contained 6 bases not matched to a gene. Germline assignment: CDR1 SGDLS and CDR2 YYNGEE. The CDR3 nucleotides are TGTGCCAGCAGCGCTTCGACAGGGATCAATGAGCAGTTCTTC. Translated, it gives CASSASTGINEQFF.

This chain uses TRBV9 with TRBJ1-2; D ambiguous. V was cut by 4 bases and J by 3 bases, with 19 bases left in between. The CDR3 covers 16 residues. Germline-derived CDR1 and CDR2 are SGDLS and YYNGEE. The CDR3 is CASSHPRLTVHYGYTF. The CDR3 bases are TGTGCCAGCAGCCATCCCAGACTGACGGTCCACTATGGCTACACCTTC.

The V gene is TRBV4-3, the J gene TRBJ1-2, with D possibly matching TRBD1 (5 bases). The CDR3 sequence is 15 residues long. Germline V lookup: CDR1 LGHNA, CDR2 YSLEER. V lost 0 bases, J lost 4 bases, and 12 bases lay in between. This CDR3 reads CASSQDWRDGYGYTF. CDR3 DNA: TGCGCCAGCAGCCAAGATTGGCGGGACGGCTATGGCTACACCTTC.

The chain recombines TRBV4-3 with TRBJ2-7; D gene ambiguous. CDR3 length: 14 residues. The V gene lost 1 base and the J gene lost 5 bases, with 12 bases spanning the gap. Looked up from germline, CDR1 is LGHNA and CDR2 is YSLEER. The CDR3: CASSQVSKGHEQYF. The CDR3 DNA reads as TGCGCCAGCAGCCAAGTGAGTAAGGGCCACGAGCAGTACTTC.

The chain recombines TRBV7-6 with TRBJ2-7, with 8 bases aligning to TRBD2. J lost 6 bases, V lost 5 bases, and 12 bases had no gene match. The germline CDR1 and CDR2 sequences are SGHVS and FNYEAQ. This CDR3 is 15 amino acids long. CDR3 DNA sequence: TGTGCCAGCAGCCGCGGGAGGAGGGGGGTATTCGAGCAGTACTTC. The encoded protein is CASSRGRRGVFEQYF. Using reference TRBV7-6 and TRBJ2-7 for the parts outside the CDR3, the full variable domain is GAGVSQSPRYKVTKRGQDVALRCDPISGHVSLYWYRQALGQGPEFLTYFNYEAQQDKSGLPNDRFSAERPEGSISTLTIQRTEQRDSAMYRCASSRGRRGVFEQYFGPGTRLTVT.

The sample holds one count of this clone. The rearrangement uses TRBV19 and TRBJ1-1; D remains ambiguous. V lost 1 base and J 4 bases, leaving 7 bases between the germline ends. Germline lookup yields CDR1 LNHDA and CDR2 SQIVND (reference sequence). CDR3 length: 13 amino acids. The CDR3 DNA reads TGTGCCAGTAGTATAGGAGGGCCCACTGAAGCTTTCTTT. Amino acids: CASSIGGPTEAFF.

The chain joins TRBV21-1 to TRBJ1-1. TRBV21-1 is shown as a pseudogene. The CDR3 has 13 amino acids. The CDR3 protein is CAPSTGMNTEAFF. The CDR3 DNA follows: TGTGCCCCCAGTACCGGGATGAACACTGAAGCTTTCTTT.

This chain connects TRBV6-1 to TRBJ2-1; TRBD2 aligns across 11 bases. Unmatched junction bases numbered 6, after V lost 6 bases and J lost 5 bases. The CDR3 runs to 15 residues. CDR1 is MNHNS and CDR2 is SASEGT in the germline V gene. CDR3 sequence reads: CASSPGTSGHNEQFF. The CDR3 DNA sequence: TGTGCCAGCAGCCCTGGGACTAGCGGCCACAATGAGCAGTTCTTC.

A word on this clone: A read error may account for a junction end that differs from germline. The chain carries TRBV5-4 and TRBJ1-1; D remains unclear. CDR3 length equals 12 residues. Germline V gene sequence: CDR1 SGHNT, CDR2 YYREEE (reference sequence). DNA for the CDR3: TGTGCCAGCGGCTTCGGGAACACTGAAGCTTTCTTT. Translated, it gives CASGFGNTEAFF.